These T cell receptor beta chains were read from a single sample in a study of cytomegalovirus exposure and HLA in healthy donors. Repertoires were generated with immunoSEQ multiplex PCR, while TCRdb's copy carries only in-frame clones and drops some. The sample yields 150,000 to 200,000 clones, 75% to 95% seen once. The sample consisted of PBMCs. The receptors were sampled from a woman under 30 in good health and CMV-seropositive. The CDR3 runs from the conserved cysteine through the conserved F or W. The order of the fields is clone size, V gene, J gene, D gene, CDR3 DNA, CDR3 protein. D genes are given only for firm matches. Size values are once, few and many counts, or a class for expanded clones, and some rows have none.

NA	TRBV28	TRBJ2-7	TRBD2	TGTGCCAGCAGTTTGGCCGGCCGGAGACTAGCGGGAGGGAGCTCCTACGAGCAGTACTTC	CASSLAGRRLAGGSSYEQYF
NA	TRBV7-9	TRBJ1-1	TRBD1	TGTGCCAGCAGCATCCGACAGGGAAGGAACACTGAAGCTTTCTTT	CASSIRQGRNTEAFF
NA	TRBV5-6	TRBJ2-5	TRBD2	TGTGCCAGCAGTCGGACTAGCGGGGGAATAAAAGAGACCCAGTACTTC	CASSRTSGGIKETQYF
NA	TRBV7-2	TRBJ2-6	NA	TGTGCCAGCAGCTTAGATGGTCCGGGTGGGGCCAACGTCCTGACTTTC	CASSLDGPGGANVLTF
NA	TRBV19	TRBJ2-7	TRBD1	TGTGCCAGTAAGGACAGGGATCTCTACGAGCAGTACTTC	CASKDRDLYEQYF
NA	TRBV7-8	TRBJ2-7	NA	TGTGCCAGCAGCCCCGGCGGGGGCCCCTACGAGCAGTACTTC	CASSPGGGPYEQYF
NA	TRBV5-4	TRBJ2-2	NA	TGTGCCAGCAGCCCAGGGACCGGGGAGCTGTTTTTT	CASSPGTGELFF
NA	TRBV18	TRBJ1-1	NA	TGTGCCAGCTCACCACCCTCGATCCGGAGGATTTTGAACACTGAAGCTTTCTTT	CASSPPSIRRILNTEAFF
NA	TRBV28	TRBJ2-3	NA	TGTGCCAGCAGCGATGACTCCACCGCGCCGCAGTATTTT	CASSDDSTAPQYF
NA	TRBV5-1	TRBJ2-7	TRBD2	TGCGCCAGCAGCAGGACTAGCGGGAGGGCCTATGTGTACGAGCAGTACTTC	CASSRTSGRAYVYEQYF
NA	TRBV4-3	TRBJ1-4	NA	TGCGCCAGCAGCCAAGGTCTGGCCACAACTAATGAAAAACTGTTTTTT	CASSQGLATTNEKLFF
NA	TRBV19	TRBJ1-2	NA	TGTGCCAGTAGTATATTAGCAGGGCAAGGCTACACCTTC	CASSILAGQGYTF
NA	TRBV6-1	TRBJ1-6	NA	TGTGCCTCCCTTGTCCACCCCGGGGTTAATTCACCCCTCCACTTT	CASLVHPGVNSPLHF
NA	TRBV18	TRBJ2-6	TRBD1	TGTGCCAGCTCACCCACGGGACAGGGAACCTCTGGGGCCAACGTCCTGACTTTC	CASSPTGQGTSGANVLTF
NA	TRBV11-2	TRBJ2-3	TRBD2	TGTGCCAGCAGTCCGCCGGGGACTAGGCCCACTAGCACAGATACGCAGTATTTT	CASSPPGTRPTSTDTQYF
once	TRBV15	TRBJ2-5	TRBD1	TGTGCCACCAGCGGGCGGGACAGGGCTCAAGAGACCCAGTACTTC	CATSGRDRAQETQYF
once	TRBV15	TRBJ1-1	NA	TGTGCCACCAGCAGGCAATTCGAACAGGATAGGAGGAACACTGAAGCTTTCTTT	CATSRQFEQDRRNTEAFF
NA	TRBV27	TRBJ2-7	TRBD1	TGTGCCAGCAGGAAACCAGGGGGCAGCGAGCAGTACTTC	CASRKPGGSEQYF
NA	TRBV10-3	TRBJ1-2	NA	TGTGCCCCCCAGTCAGGCGACAGATTTCTCTATGGCTACACCTTC	CAPQSGDRFLYGYTF
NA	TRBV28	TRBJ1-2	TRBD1	TGTGCCAGCTGGGACAGGAACTATGGCTACACCTTC	CASWDRNYGYTF
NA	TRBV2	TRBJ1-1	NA	TGTGCCAGCAGTGAGCAGGGAATGGCTGAAGCTTTCTTT	CASSEQGMAEAFF
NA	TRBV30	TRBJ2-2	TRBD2	TGTGCCTGGAGTGGGGGACTAGCGATAACCGGGGAGCTGTTTTTT	CAWSGGLAITGELFF
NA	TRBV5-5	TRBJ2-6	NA	TGTGCCAGCAGCGTGGATGCAGGGACTCTGGCCAACGTCCTGACTTTC	CASSVDAGTLANVLTF
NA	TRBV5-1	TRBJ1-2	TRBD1	TGCGCCAGCACGTCAGGACAGGGAGCTTCTGGCTACACCTTC	CASTSGQGASGYTF
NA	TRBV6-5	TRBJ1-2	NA	TGTGCCAGCAGTTACTGGCAGGGGTCCGGGGTCTATGGCTACACCTTC	CASSYWQGSGVYGYTF
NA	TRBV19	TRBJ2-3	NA	TGTGCCAGTAGTTTACAGGTAGCAGATACGCAGTATTTT	CASSLQVADTQYF
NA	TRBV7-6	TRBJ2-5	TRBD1	TGTGCCAGCAGCTTACTAGGGGGCGGGGAGACCCAGTACTTC	CASSLLGGGETQYF
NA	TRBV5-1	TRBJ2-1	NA	TGCGCCAGCAGCTTGGGAGGTTTCAATGAGCAGTTCTTC	CASSLGGFNEQFF
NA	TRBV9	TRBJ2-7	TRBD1	TGTGCCAGCAGCGTAGAGTCCAGGGGGCCGGGCGAGCAGTACTTC	CASSVESRGPGEQYF
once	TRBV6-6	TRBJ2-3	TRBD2	TGTGCCAGCAGTCGAGGCGGGAGGACAGATACGCAGTATTTT	CASSRGGRTDTQYF
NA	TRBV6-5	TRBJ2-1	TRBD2	TGTGCCAGCAGTTCCTGGACTAGCGGAGACAATGAGCAGTTCTTC	CASSSWTSGDNEQFF
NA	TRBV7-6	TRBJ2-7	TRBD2	TGTGCCAGCAGCTTAGCTCTAGCGGGAGGGTACGAGCAGTACTTC	CASSLALAGGYEQYF
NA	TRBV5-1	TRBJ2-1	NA	TGCGCCAGCAGCTTGGGGTCCTCGGTTTATCGTGAGCAGTTCTTC	CASSLGSSVYREQFF
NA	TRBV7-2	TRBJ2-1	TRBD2	TGTGCCAGCAGCAAAGGGGACTACGTGTACAATGAGCAGTTCTTC	CASSKGDYVYNEQFF
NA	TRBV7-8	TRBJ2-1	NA	TGTGCCAGCAGCTTAGCATGGGCCGGACTATATGAGCAGTTCTTC	CASSLAWAGLYEQFF
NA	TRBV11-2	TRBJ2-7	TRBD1	TGTGCCAGCAGCTTTGGGCAGGGGGTGGCCTACGAGCAGTACTTC	CASSFGQGVAYEQYF
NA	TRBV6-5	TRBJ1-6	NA	TGTGCCAGCAGTTACCTCCAGGGCGGCTATTCACCCCTCCACTTT	CASSYLQGGYSPLHF
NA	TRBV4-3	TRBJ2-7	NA	TGCGCCAGCAGCCAAGAGGGGACAAGTGAGCAGTACTTC	CASSQEGTSEQYF
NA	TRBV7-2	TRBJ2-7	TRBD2	TGTGCCAGCAGCTTAGCGCAACTAGCGGGAGGTGGCGAGCAGTACTTC	CASSLAQLAGGGEQYF
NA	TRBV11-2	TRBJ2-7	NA	TGTGCCAGCAGCCGTCTAGACCGATCGTGGCAGTACTTC	CASSRLDRSWQYF
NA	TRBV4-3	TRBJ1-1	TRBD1	TGCGCCAGCAGCCACAGGACAGGGGGCAACACTGAAGCTTTCTTT	CASSHRTGGNTEAFF
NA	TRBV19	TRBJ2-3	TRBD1	TGTGCCAGTAGTGCCCGGGACAGGAGCACAGATACGCAGTATTTT	CASSARDRSTDTQYF
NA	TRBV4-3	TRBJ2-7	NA	TGCGCCAGCAGCCAAGACTACAGAAAGGGACTTCTACTCTACGAGCAGTACTTC	CASSQDYRKGLLLYEQYF
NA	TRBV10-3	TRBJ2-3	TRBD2	TGTGCCATCAGTGGCCCCTTGGCGGGGGACACAGATACGCAGTATTTT	CAISGPLAGDTDTQYF
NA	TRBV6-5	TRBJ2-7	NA	TGTGCCAGCAGGGACGGACAGACCTCCTACGAGCAGTACTTC	CASRDGQTSYEQYF
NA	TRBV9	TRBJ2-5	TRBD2	TGTGCCAGCAGCGGTAGCGGGGGCCAAGAGACCCAGTACTTC	CASSGSGGQETQYF
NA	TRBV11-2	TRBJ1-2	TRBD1	TGTGCCAGCAGCTTAGCGGGGCAGGGGGTCTATGGCTACACCTTC	CASSLAGQGVYGYTF
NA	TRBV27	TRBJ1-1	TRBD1	TGTGCCAGCAACACTAAACTAAAGGGGGCAAAATTGAACACTGAAGCTTTCTTT	CASNTKLKGAKLNTEAFF
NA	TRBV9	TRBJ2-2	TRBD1	TGTGCCAGCAGCTCCAGGGACAGGGATAACACCGGGGAGCTGTTTTTT	CASSSRDRDNTGELFF
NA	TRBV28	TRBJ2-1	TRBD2	TGTGCCAGCAGTCCGGGACTAGAAAATGAGCAGTTCTTC	CASSPGLENEQFF
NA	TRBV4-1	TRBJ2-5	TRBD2	TGCGCCAGCAGCCGAGGGACTAGCGGGGTCAGTCAAGAGACCCAGTACTTC	CASSRGTSGVSQETQYF
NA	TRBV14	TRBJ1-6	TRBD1	TGTGCCAGCAGCCAAGATAGCAGGGGGAATTCACCCCTCCACTTT	CASSQDSRGNSPLHF
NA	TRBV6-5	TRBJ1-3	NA	TGTGCCAGCAGTTACCGGCAGGTTGGAAACACCATATATTTT	CASSYRQVGNTIYF
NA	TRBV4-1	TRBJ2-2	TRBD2	TGCGCCAGCAGCCAAGATACTAGCGGGACCTACACCGGGGAGCTGTTTTTT	CASSQDTSGTYTGELFF